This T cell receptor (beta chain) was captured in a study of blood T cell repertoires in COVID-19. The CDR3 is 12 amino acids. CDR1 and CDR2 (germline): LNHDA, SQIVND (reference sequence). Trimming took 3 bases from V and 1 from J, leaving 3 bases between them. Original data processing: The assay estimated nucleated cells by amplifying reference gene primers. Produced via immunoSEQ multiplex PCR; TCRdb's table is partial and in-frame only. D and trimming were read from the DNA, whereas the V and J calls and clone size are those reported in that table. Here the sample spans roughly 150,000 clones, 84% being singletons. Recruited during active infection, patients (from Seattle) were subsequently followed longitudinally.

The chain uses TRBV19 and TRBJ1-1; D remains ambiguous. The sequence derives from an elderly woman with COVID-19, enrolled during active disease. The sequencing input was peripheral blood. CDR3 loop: CASSIWNTEAFF. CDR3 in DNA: TGTGCCAGTAGTATCTGGAACACTGAAGCTTTCTTT.